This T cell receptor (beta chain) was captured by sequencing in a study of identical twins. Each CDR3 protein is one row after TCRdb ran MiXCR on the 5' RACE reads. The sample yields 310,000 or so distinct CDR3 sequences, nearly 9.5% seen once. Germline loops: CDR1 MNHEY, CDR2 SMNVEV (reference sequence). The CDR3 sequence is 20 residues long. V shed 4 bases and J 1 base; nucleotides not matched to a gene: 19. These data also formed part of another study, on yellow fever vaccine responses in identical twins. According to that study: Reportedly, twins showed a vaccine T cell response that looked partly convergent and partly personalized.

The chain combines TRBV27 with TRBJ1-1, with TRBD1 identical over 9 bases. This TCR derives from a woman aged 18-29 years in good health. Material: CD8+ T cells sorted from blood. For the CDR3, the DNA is TGTGCCAGCAGTTCCTGGAAAGAACGGGACAGGGTCTGGGGGAACACTGAAGCTTTCTTT. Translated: CASSSWKERDRVWGNTEAFF.